This T cell receptor (beta chain) originates from a study of shared clonotypes between healthy human individuals. Unsorted PBMC replicate PCRs drew on around 300 ng DNA, representing tens of thousands of T cell genomes. Ten immunoSEQ deep assay plates were used to sequence unsorted PBMC DNA. Assay: immunoSEQ multiplex PCR; the TCRdb copy retains only in-frame clones and omits some. This table has hundreds of thousands of clones, around 77% appearing once. Concerning this clone itself: Its antigen remains unidentified.

Study-wide results and limits: How much donors shared clonotypes was expected to be affected by sequencing depth.

The donors were adults (healthy and HIV-negative) with no recent acute infections or vaccinations. Germline V gene lookup returns CDR1 SGHTA and CDR2 FQGTGA. J was trimmed by 15 bases and V by 5 bases; bases with no gene match: 9. The CDR3 length is 13 residues. The TCR sequence derives from a woman between 40 and 50 years old in good health. Some clones in this sample may be carry-over from other donors' samples. V is TRBV7-3 and J is TRBJ2-1, with 11 nucleotides matching TRBD2. Material for sequencing was PBMCs. This chain's CDR3 is CASSPTSGSRPFF. For the CDR3, the DNA is TGTGCCAGCAGCCCAACTAGCGGGAGTCGCCCGTTCTTC.